These T cell receptor beta chains were read from a single sample in a study of early stage breast cancer tumors. Some clones are missing from TCRdb's copy, which holds only in-frame ones; the method was immunoSEQ multiplex PCR. The profile shows over 7,500 clones, 64% of them singletons. Sequenced sample: breast tumor tissue. These receptors were obtained from a person aged 55-75 years with breast cancer. CDR3s include the opening cysteine and the closing phenylalanine or tryptophan. The D gene is left open where the match is weak. Where a row states a size, it is once, few, many or the class of an expanded clone; other rows omit it.

size,D,J,V,CDR3,DNA
.,TRBD1,TRBJ1-2,TRBV2,CASSAGGYGYTF,TGTGCCAGCAGTGCAGGGGGCTATGGCTACACCTTC
once,.,TRBJ2-7,TRBV20-1,CSARDYEQYF,TGCAGTGCCCGGGACTACGAGCAGTACTTC
.,.,TRBJ1-2,TRBV7-2,CASRLRPSQGGYGYTF,TGTGCCAGCAGGCTTAGACCCTCTCAGGGAGGATATGGCTACACCTTC
.,TRBD2,TRBJ2-1,TRBV5-6,CASQTSPASYNEQFF,TGTGCCTCACAGACTAGCCCAGCCTCCTACAATGAGCAGTTCTTC
once,TRBD1,TRBJ1-1,TRBV6-1,CASIRGQGPYTEAFF,TGTGCCAGCATTAGGGGACAGGGGCCTTACACTGAAGCTTTCTTT
.,.,TRBJ2-3,TRBV27,CASSLYLAGTDTQYF,TGTGCCAGCAGTTTATACCTAGCCGGCACAGATACGCAGTATTTT
.,TRBD2,TRBJ2-3,TRBV6-5,CASSRLASDTQYF,TGTGCCAGCAGCAGACTAGCCTCGGATACGCAGTATTTT
.,.,TRBJ1-2,TRBV5-1,CASMGGARGYTF,TGCGCCAGCATGGGGGGGGCGCGCGGCTACACCTTC
.,.,TRBJ1-1,TRBV18,CASSPSSYEAFF,TGTGCCAGCTCACCGTCGAGTTACGAAGCTTTCTTT
.,TRBD2,TRBJ2-1,TRBV6-5,CASRPRGGPYNEQFF,TGTGCCAGCAGGCCCCGGGGGGGCCCCTACAATGAGCAGTTCTTC
.,.,TRBJ2-1,TRBV10-3,CAISDRNEQFF,TGTGCCATCAGTGATCGGAATGAGCAGTTCTTC
.,TRBD1,TRBJ1-2,TRBV4-1,CASSQTGGVGYGYTF,TGCGCCAGCAGCCAAACAGGGGGGGTGGGCTATGGCTACACCTTC
few,.,TRBJ1-5,TRBV18,CASSPGSNQPQHF,TGTGCCAGCTCACCAGGGAGCAATCAGCCCCAGCATTTT
.,.,TRBJ1-2,TRBV7-9,CASSHGQNYGYTF,TGTGCCAGCAGCCACGGACAGAACTATGGCTACACCTTC
.,.,TRBJ2-5,TRBV29-1,CSAIRGQETQYF,TGCAGCGCCATACGGGGGCAAGAGACCCAGTACTTC
.,.,TRBJ2-3,TRBV5-4,CASSLDSASTDTQYF,TGTGCCAGCAGCTTGGACAGCGCTAGCACAGATACGCAGTATTTT
few,.,TRBJ1-1,TRBV20-1,CSVSTNTEAFF,TGCAGTGTTAGTACGAACACTGAAGCTTTCTTT
.,.,TRBJ2-1,TRBV7-2,CASSSHNEQFF,TGTGCCAGCAGCTCCCACAATGAGCAGTTCTTC
few,.,TRBJ2-1,TRBV6-4,CASSDGAGTHNEQFF,TGTGCCAGCAGTGACGGGGCGGGAACTCACAATGAGCAGTTCTTC
.,.,TRBJ2-1,TRBV6-1,CASIRTDNEQFF,TGTGCCAGCATCAGGACCGACAATGAGCAGTTCTTC
.,.,TRBJ2-1,TRBV6-1,CASSVMRTSGSANNEQFF,TGTGCCAGCAGTGTCATGAGAACTAGTGGATCGGCTAACAATGAGCAGTTCTTC
.,.,TRBJ1-1,TRBV30,CAWSEAGHTEAFF,TGTGCCTGGAGTGAGGCAGGGCACACTGAAGCTTTCTTT
.,TRBD1,TRBJ2-7,TRBV5-6,CASSLRPFYGTVVYEQYF,TGTGCCAGCAGCTTGCGACCTTTTTACGGGACAGTTGTCTACGAGCAGTACTTC
.,TRBD1,TRBJ2-3,TRBV5-1,CASSLTGGADTQYF,TGCGCCAGCAGCTTGACAGGGGGCGCAGATACGCAGTATTTT
.,.,TRBJ2-2,TRBV6-5,CASSYSGRGGELFF,TGTGCCAGCAGTTACTCCGGGCGAGGAGGGGAGCTGTTTTTT
once,.,TRBJ1-2,TRBV28,CASSRDRQLNYGYTF,TGTGCCAGCAGTAGGGACCGACAGCTTAACTATGGCTACACCTTC
.,.,TRBJ2-3,TRBV10-3,CAISSFLGTDTQYF,TGTGCCATCAGCTCTTTTCTGGGCACAGATACGCAGTATTTT
once,.,TRBJ2-1,TRBV7-9,CASSSLGNEQFF,TGTGCCAGCAGCTCGTTGGGCAATGAGCAGTTCTTC
.,TRBD1,TRBJ2-7,TRBV5-8,CASSSQGYEQYF,TGTGCCAGCAGCTCACAGGGGTACGAGCAGTACTTC
.,TRBD1,TRBJ2-7,TRBV6-1,CASSEAGQGLGIYEQYF,TGTGCCAGCAGTGAAGCGGGACAGGGGCTTGGGATCTACGAGCAGTACTTC
.,.,TRBJ1-6,TRBV19,CASSPSGGNNSPLHF,TGTGCCAGTAGTCCCAGCGGGGGAAATAATTCACCCCTCCACTTT
large,.,TRBJ2-2,TRBV7-9,CASSSNPNTGELFF,TGTGCCAGCAGCTCCAACCCGAACACCGGGGAGCTGTTTTTT
.,TRBD1,TRBJ2-1,TRBV5-1,CASSLTGGWGNEQFF,TGCGCCAGCAGCTTGACAGGGGGTTGGGGCAATGAGCAGTTCTTC
.,.,TRBJ2-1,TRBV5-1,CASRLDGSSYNEQFF,TGCGCCAGCAGACTCGACGGTAGCTCCTACAATGAGCAGTTCTTC
few,TRBD1,TRBJ2-1,TRBV2,CASRFDRGNEQFF,TGTGCCAGCAGATTCGACAGGGGGAATGAGCAGTTCTTC